The source of this TCR beta chain is a study of OX40 agonist ivuxolimab in advanced cancers. The overall study: Participants could have had prior anti-PD-1, anti-PD-L1 or anti-CTLA-4 therapy, and approximately 40% had some. Three patients responded partially, comprising one with hepatocellular carcinoma and two with cutaneous melanoma. Study conclusions and caveats: Also present in some nonresponders was a low level of normalized T-cell clonal expansion. Fewer expanded clones were found on average in CD4+ than in CD8+ T cells.

TCRdb's table, derived via immunoSEQ multiplex PCR, lists solely in-frame clones and lacks some. Among fewer than 120,000 clones listed, approximately 89% were seen once. With respect to this clone: Its antigen is undetermined.

CDR3 length: 14 amino acids. V was pared by 3 bases and J by 2 bases, with 11 bases between. CDR1 KGHSH and CDR2 LQKENI come from the germline V gene. The chain joins TRBV18 to TRBJ2-7; maybe TRBD1 (5 bases). This clonotype was obtained from an adult with an advanced solid tumor such as melanoma, head and neck, liver or kidney cancer. The sample in question was CD4+ or CD8+ T cells sorted from blood, obtained in a trial of the OX40 agonist ivuxolimab. The DNA for the CDR3 is TGTGCCAGCTCACCTCGACAGTCCACCTACGAGCAGTACTTC. Its protein is CASSPRQSTYEQYF.